These 19 T cell receptor beta chains share one sample of origin, sequenced in a study of T cells after somatic rescue of genetic block. The method was immunoSEQ multiplex PCR; TCRdb's version includes in-frame clones alone and lacks a portion of them. The table records roughly 70,000 clones, 92% of them present only once. Sequenced material: peripheral blood mononuclear cells (PBMCs). Every receptor here comes from a man aged 40-49 years.

The chain couples TRBV9 to TRBJ2-1, with TRBD2 identical over 7 bases. CDR1 and CDR2 (germline): SGDLS, YYNGEE. Trimming removed 2 bases from V and 7 bases from J; junction bases left unmatched: 6. The CDR3 is 14 residues long. CDR3 loop: CASSVWRERNEQFF. DNA of the CDR3: TGTGCCAGCAGCGTCTGGCGGGAGAGAAATGAGCAGTTCTTC.

The chain joins TRBV5-1 to TRBJ2-3, with D perhaps being TRBD1 or TRBD2 (6 bases each). V was shortened by 5 bases and J by 6 bases, with 16 bases between the two germline ends. Germline-derived CDR1 and CDR2 are SGHRS and YFSETQ. This CDR3 has 14 amino acids. CDR3 DNA sequence: TGCGCCAGCAGTCAGGGGCGGGGTAGGGATACGCAGTATTTT. Translated: CASSQGRGRDTQYF. The entire variable domain, with the rest obtained from reference TRBV5-1 and TRBJ2-3, is as follows: KAGVTQTPRYLIKTRGQQVTLSCSPISGHRSVSWYQQTPGQGLQFLFEYFSETQRNKGNFPGRFSGRQFSNSRSEMNVSTLELGDSALYLCASSQGRGRDTQYFGPGTRLTVL.

CDR3 nucleotides: TGTGCCACCAGCAGAGATGGGGGGACAGGTGGATCACCCCTCCACTTT. As protein: CATSRDGGTGGSPLHF. The chain uses TRBV15 and TRBJ1-6, with 8 bases identical to TRBD1. Germline V gene lookup returns CDR1 LNHNV and CDR2 YYDKDF (reference sequence). The CDR3 has 16 residues. V gave up 0 bases and J gave up 10 bases; unmatched junction bases: 8.

The J gene is TRBJ1-1, the V gene TRBV28; 12 bases align to TRBD1. Germline V gene lookup returns CDR1 MDHEN and CDR2 SYDVKM. With 7 bases clipped from V and 10 bases from J, the junction kept 10 bases outside the gene matches. The CDR3 covers 14 residues. CDR3 bases: TGTGCCAGCACCGACTGGGACAGGGGGCGCCGAGCTTTCTTT. Residues: CASTDWDRGRRAFF.

V is TRBV7-8 and J is TRBJ1-1; D possibly corresponds to TRBD1 (5 bases). The CDR3 loop spans 13 amino acids. CDR1 is SGHVS, CDR2 FQNEAQ, per germline. The ends were cut back, 6 bases at V and 0 bases at J, with 8 bases in the middle. The CDR3, as DNA: TGTGCCAGCAGACCGACAGTGAACACTGAAGCTTTCTTT. It codes for CASRPTVNTEAFF.

J is TRBJ2-2 and V is TRBV6-6; D perhaps matches TRBD1 (5 bases). This CDR3 has 15 amino acids. Germline-derived CDR1 and CDR2 are MNHNY and SVGAGI (reference sequence). Trimming shortened V by 4 bases and J by 4 bases, and 13 bases separated the two germline ends. The CDR3 nucleotides read TGTGCCAGCAGTTCGGTTTCAGGGCGCACCGGGGAGCTGTTTTTT. Translating gives CASSSVSGRTGELFF.

The chain uses TRBV5-6 and TRBJ2-7; no definite D call. The germline CDR1 and CDR2 sequences are SGHDT and YYEEEE. V was trimmed by 3 bases and J by 4 bases, leaving 23 bases between them. The CDR3 contains 17 residues. The CDR3 DNA sequence: TGTGCCAGCAGCTCGAACCACCTCCAGGCTGTTGGTTACGAGCAGTACTTC. Protein: CASSSNHLQAVGYEQYF.

V gene TRBV7-6 combines with J gene TRBJ2-7, with a tentative D call TRBD1 (5 bases). CDR3 length: 14 residues. Trimming cost V 0 bases and J 3 bases, with 9 bases left between them. Germline CDR1 is SGHVS and CDR2 is FNYEAQ. The CDR3 region is CASSLAPGNYEQYF. CDR3 nucleotides: TGTGCCAGCAGCTTAGCTCCAGGGAACTACGAGCAGTACTTC.

V usage is TRBV14 and J usage is TRBJ1-1; 7 bases fit TRBD1. With 5 bases clipped from V and 1 base from J, the junction kept 7 bases outside the gene matches. There are 15 residues in the CDR3. Germline V gene data show CDR1 as SGHDN and CDR2 as FVKESK. The CDR3 spells CASSWGTGANTEAFF. In nucleotides, the CDR3 is TGTGCCAGCAGCTGGGGCACAGGGGCGAACACTGAAGCTTTCTTT. The full variable domain, its missing parts supplied by reference TRBV14 and TRBJ1-1, is EAGVTQFPSHSVIEKGQTVTLRCDPISGHDNLYWYRRVMGKEIKFLLHFVKESKQDESGMPNNRFLAERTGGTYSTLKVQPAELEDSGVYFCASSWGTGANTEAFFGQGTRLTVV.

V and J are TRBV4-2 and TRBJ2-1; D is unclear. V dropped 4 bases and J dropped 3 bases, with 10 bases sitting between them. CDR1 and CDR2 from the germline V gene are LGHNA and YNFKEQ. The CDR3 is 14 residues long. CDR3 DNA: TGTGCCAGCAGCCTGCTGGCGGACTACAATGAGCAGTTCTTC. Translation gives CASSLLADYNEQFF.

In its sample, this clone was seen once. One end of the junction is discordant with germline, which a read error may explain. This specimen includes other DNA sequences encoding the same CDR3. The chain uses TRBV27 and TRBJ2-7; the D is unclear. This CDR3 is built from 13 residues. Germline V gene sequence: CDR1 MNHEY, CDR2 SMNVEV (reference sequence). As DNA, the CDR3 is TGTGCTAGCAGTTTGCGAGGCTCCTACGAGCAGTACTTC. Translating gives CASSLRGSYEQYF.

V and J are TRBV27 and TRBJ2-1; 11 bases agree with TRBD2. CDR3 length: 15 residues. V lost 5 bases and J lost 9; bases outside the gene matches: 9. Looked up from germline, CDR1 is MNHEY and CDR2 is SMNVEV (reference sequence). CDR3 region: CASSPRLAGIGEQFF. CDR3 DNA sequence: TGTGCCAGCAGTCCCAGACTAGCGGGAATCGGTGAGCAGTTCTTC.

This chain connects TRBV7-9 to TRBJ2-1; no firm D call. In germline, CDR1 is SEHNR, CDR2 FQNEAQ (reference sequence). The CDR3 is 14 residues long. Trimming removed 5 bases from V and 0 bases from J, with 8 bases in between. CDR3 sequence reads: CASSRGGSYNEQFF. The DNA of the CDR3 is TGTGCCAGCAGCCGCGGTGGCTCCTACAATGAGCAGTTCTTC.

This clone showed up just once. The gene calls are TRBV5-8 and TRBJ1-5; D may be TRBD1 (6 bases). The CDR3 consists of 15 residues. Germline V gene lookup returns CDR1 SGHTS and CDR2 YDEGEE. V was trimmed by 4 bases and J by 6 bases, leaving 17 bases between them. CDR3 amino acids: CASSGMEGVGQPQHF. CDR3 nucleotide sequence: TGTGCCAGCAGCGGGATGGAGGGGGTGGGTCAGCCCCAGCATTTT.

This clone was seen a single time. This chain uses TRBV5-5 with TRBJ2-7, with D hard to call. CDR3 size: 12 residues. The ends were cut back, 1 base at V and 4 bases at J, with 6 bases in the middle. Germline assignment: CDR1 SGHKS and CDR2 YYEKEE (reference sequence). The CDR3 protein is CASSLTTYEQYF. DNA for the CDR3: TGTGCCAGCAGCTTGACCACATACGAGCAGTACTTC.

The chain recombines TRBV6-5 with TRBJ1-2, with TRBD1 as a possible D gene (6 bases). This CDR3 has 13 residues. Trimming removed 6 bases from V and 2 bases from J, with 10 bases in between. The germline gives CDR1 MNHEY, CDR2 SVGAGI. The CDR3 nucleotides are TGTGCCAGCAGGCGGGACAAGAACTATGGCTACACCTTC. The encoded protein is CASRRDKNYGYTF.

This clone was found once. J is TRBJ1-5 and V is TRBV19; no definite D call. Germline-derived CDR1 and CDR2 are LNHDA and SQIVND (reference sequence). There are 15 residues in the CDR3. V shed 5 bases and J shed 2 bases, with 13 bases lying between them. For the CDR3, the DNA is TGTGCCAGTAGTCTTAGTACTCGGGGCAATCAGCCCCAGCATTTT. This translates into CASSLSTRGNQPQHF.

The chain recombines TRBV7-9 with TRBJ2-3; 9 bases fit TRBD1. In germline, CDR1 is SEHNR, CDR2 FQNEAQ (reference sequence). Unmatched junction bases numbered 3, after V lost 4 bases and J lost 1 base. The CDR3 has 15 amino acids. The CDR3 nucleotides are TGTGCCAGCAGCTCGGGACAGGGAGGCACAGATACGCAGTATTTT. Residues: CASSSGQGGTDTQYF.

The gene calls are TRBV5-6 and TRBJ2-1; TRBD1 aligns across 7 bases. The CDR3 is made up of 15 amino acids. V was pared by 3 bases and J by 6 bases, with 9 bases of the junction left unmatched. The germline CDR1 and CDR2 sequences are SGHDT and YYEEEE. CDR3 nucleotide sequence: TGTGCCAGCAGCTCGGACAGGCCAATATCCAATGAGCAGTTCTTC. Translating it yields CASSSDRPISNEQFF.